This T cell receptor (beta chain) was documented in a study of identical twins. Each CDR3 protein is one row after TCRdb ran MiXCR on the 5' RACE reads. This table holds approximately 470,000 distinct CDR3 sequences, approximately 14% found once. This clonotype came up a few times. The CDR3 sequence is 16 residues long. Germline V CDR1 and CDR2: WNHNN, SYGVQD (reference sequence). V was pared by 0 bases and J by 10 bases, with 11 bases of the junction left unmatched. This same sample was also taken into another study, of yellow fever vaccine responses in identical twins.

Sequenced input: CD4+ T cells sorted from blood. V usage is TRBV10-1 and J usage is TRBJ2-1, with 8 bases matching TRBD2. The origin of this receptor is a woman aged 18-29 years in good health. CDR3 nucleotides: TGCGCCAGCAGTGAGTCCAGCGGGAGAGCCCATCGGGAGCAGTTCTTC. The encoded protein is CASSESSGRAHREQFF.